Sequencing of this T cell receptor beta chain was carried out in a study of Tregs in tolerant kidney transplant recipients. Findings and caveats of the study: Validation in larger populations is needed because few patients were studied. Biological reproducibility was not directly addressed in this study. Tregs expanded with activated donor B cells seemed most donor-specific.

About this clone: Its antigen is not known.

The V and J ends lost 1 base and 2 bases respectively, with 12 bases between them. Germline assignment: CDR1 SGHTA and CDR2 FQGNSA. The CDR3 contains 15 residues. CD4+CD25+CD127- Tregs, CD4+CD25- non-Tregs, CD4 and CD8 cells were sorted. The repertoire was sequenced with immunoSEQ multiplex PCR; TCRdb's copy has only in-frame clones and lacks some. The sample contains tens of thousands of clones, around four fifths of which appear only once. The clonotype originates from a human donor in good health. The chain combines TRBV7-2 with TRBJ2-7, with D tentatively TRBD2 (6 bases). The sample consisted of CD4+ T cells from blood. CDR3 sequence (DNA): TGTGCCAGCAGCTTAGTTGGGACTGAACCCTACGAGCAGTACTTC. Protein product: CASSLVGTEPYEQYF. The whole variable domain, filled in from reference TRBV7-2 and TRBJ2-7, reads GAGVSQSPSNKVTEKGKDVELRCDPISGHTALYWYRQSLGQGLEFLIYFQGNSAPDKSGLPSDRFSAERTGGSVSTLTIQRTQQEDSAVYLCASSLVGTEPYEQYFGPGTRLTVT.